This T cell receptor (beta chain) was identified in a study of OX40 agonist ivuxolimab in advanced cancers. Study-wide context: Cohort: around 83% men, mean age approximately 64, aged about 23 to 79. In three patients, partial responses were observed, one with hepatocellular carcinoma and two with cutaneous melanoma.

Study-level results: Doses of 0.1 to 3.0 mg/kg were accompanied by clonal expansion of CD4+ and CD8+ blood T cells by week 6. Expanded clones were, on average, more numerous in CD8+ T cells than in CD4+.

In this sample, this clone turned up once. Its target is not known. TCRdb's copy holds only in-frame clones and misses some; the assay was immunoSEQ multiplex PCR. The repertoire includes about 58,000 clones, roughly 80% of them detected once, and approximately 3% sits in the top ten. The material sequenced was CD4+ or CD8+ T cells sorted from blood, taken in a trial of the OX40 agonist ivuxolimab. This clonotype was sampled from an adult with an advanced solid tumor such as melanoma, head and neck, liver or kidney cancer.

This CDR3 is CASSPGLGSYEQYF. CDR3 DNA sequence: TGCGCCAGCAGCCCGGGACTAGGATCCTACGAGCAGTACTTC. The V and J genes are TRBV4-3 and TRBJ2-7, with 8 bases identical to TRBD2. The CDR3 is made up of 14 amino acids. The ends lost 4 bases at V and 1 base at J; junction bases unmatched: 3. Germline V CDR1 and CDR2: LGHNA, YSLEER.